These 24 T cell receptor beta chains share one sample of origin, sequenced in a study of T-cell reconstitution after alpha-beta-depleted transplantation in children. Unique molecular identifiers were incorporated into the prepared TCRbeta library. TCRdb reprocessed the PCR reads via MiXCR and lists one record per CDR3 protein. The sample holds about 610,000 distinct CDR3 sequences, 10% to 13% seen once. Here the sequenced sample was PBMCs from the stem cell graft donor, taken from the stem cell graft. The receptors shown here come from a human donor who donated a stem cell graft to a child with acute myeloid leukemia.

The chain links TRBV5-1 to TRBJ1-5; D not certain. V was shortened by 2 bases and J by 6 bases, with 21 bases between the two germline ends. The CDR3 covers 17 residues. Germline-derived CDR1 and CDR2 are SGHRS and YFSETQ. The CDR3 sequence is CASSLLSKAGSRQPQHF. The CDR3 DNA is TGCGCCAGCAGCTTACTATCTAAGGCCGGTTCACGTCAGCCCCAGCATTTT. The complete variable domain, with remaining parts taken from reference TRBV5-1 and TRBJ1-5, reads KAGVTQTPRYLIKTRGQQVTLSCSPISGHRSVSWYQQTPGQGLQFLFEYFSETQRNKGNFPGRFSGRQFSNSRSEMNVSTLELGDSALYLCASSLLSKAGSRQPQHFGDGTRLSIL.

This clonotype was seen ten or more times. The rearrangement joins TRBV28 to TRBJ2-1; the D gene is possibly TRBD2 (6 bases). This CDR3 comprises 15 residues. The germline V gene has CDR1 MDHEN and CDR2 SYDVKM. The CDR3 reads CVVSGGGISPNEQFF. The CDR3 bases are TGTGTAGTTAGCGGAGGAGGAATCTCCCCCAATGAGCAGTTCTTC.

The chain is built from TRBV6-5 and TRBJ2-7; 8 positions agree with TRBD2. Trimming removed 11 bases from V and 2 bases from J; junction bases left unmatched: 8. Germline V gives CDR1 MNHEY, CDR2 SVGAGI. The CDR3 has 13 amino acids. CDR3 sequence reads: CALRGSGTYEQYF. CDR3 coding DNA: TGTGCCCTCAGGGGTAGCGGGACCTACGAGCAGTACTTC.

The V call is TRBV5-5, the J call TRBJ2-3, with D uncertain. This CDR3 is built from 13 residues. The V gene lost 1 base and the J gene lost 4 bases, with 7 bases spanning the gap. From germline, CDR1 is SGHKS and CDR2 YYEKEE (reference sequence). The CDR3 sequence: CASSLTSADTQYF. In DNA, the CDR3 is TGTGCCAGCAGCTTGACTTCGGCAGATACGCAGTATTTT. The full variable domain, in which reference TRBV5-5 and TRBJ2-3 provide the parts outside the CDR3, is DAGVTQSPTHLIKTRGQQVTLRCSPISGHKSVSWYQQVLGQGPQFIFQYYEKEERGRGNFPDRFSARQFPNYSSELNVNALLLGDSALYLCASSLTSADTQYFGPGTRLTVL.

This clonotype occurred a few times. V usage is TRBV20-1 and J usage is TRBJ2-6; tentatively, D is TRBD2 (5 bases). Germline V gene lookup returns CDR1 DFQATT and CDR2 SNEGSKA (reference sequence). The ends were cut back, 3 bases at V and 0 bases at J, with 9 bases in the middle. The CDR3 is 15 amino acids. The CDR3 DNA reads as TGCAGTGCTAGTCCCACTAGCTCTGGGGCCAACGTCCTGACTTTC. This translates into CSASPTSSGANVLTF.

This clonotype was counted many times. This CDR3 is CASSIRTSGTHNEQFF. The CDR3 coding sequence is TGTGCCAGTAGTATACGGACTAGCGGGACCCACAATGAGCAGTTCTTC. The chain joins TRBV19 to TRBJ2-1; 12 nucleotides agree with TRBD2. The CDR3 sequence is 16 residues long. Germline assignment: CDR1 LNHDA and CDR2 SQIVND (reference sequence). The J segment lost 5 bases and the V segment lost 2 bases, leaving 4 bases of the junction unmatched.

In its sample, this clonotype was seen a few times. The chain is built from TRBV21-1 and TRBJ2-7; the table's D call TRBD2 went unverified against the DNA. TRBV21-1 has pseudogene status. The CDR3 covers 15 residues. CDR3 coding DNA: TGTGCCAGCAGCAAAGCGGGACTGAGATCCTACGAGCAGTACTTC. This encodes CASSKAGLRSYEQYF.

The chain couples TRBV30 to TRBJ1-2; D is unclear. CDR1 GTSNPN and CDR2 SVGIG come from the germline V gene (reference sequence). Trimming took 0 bases from V and 0 from J, leaving 11 bases between them. The CDR3 covers 15 residues. The CDR3 loop reads CAWSVRTRANYGYTF. For the CDR3, the DNA is TGTGCCTGGAGTGTAAGAACCAGAGCTAACTATGGCTACACCTTC. The whole variable domain, filled in from reference TRBV30 and TRBJ1-2, reads SQTIHQWPATLVQPVGSPLSLECTVEGTSNPNLYWYRQAAGRGLQLLFYSVGIGQISSEVPQNLSASRPQDRQFILSSKKLLLSDSGFYLCAWSVRTRANYGYTFGSGTRLTVV.

This clonotype has ten or more counts. The chain joins TRBV20-1 to TRBJ2-7; TRBD2 matches 11 bases. Germline CDR1 and CDR2: DFQATT and SNEGSKA (reference sequence). V trimming: 6 bases; J trimming: 7 bases; junction bases outside the gene matches: 11. This CDR3 is built from 14 residues. The CDR3, as DNA: TGCAGTGCCGAGCGGGCTAGCGGGAGGATGGAGCAGTACTTC. Protein: CSAERASGRMEQYF.

The CDR3 loop is CASSQALGDYGYTF. CDR3 in DNA: TGCGCCAGCAGCCAAGCCCTGGGAGACTATGGCTACACCTTC. This sequence joins TRBV4-3 and TRBJ1-2; D unresolved. The CDR3 covers 14 residues. Trimming stripped 1 base from V and 3 bases from J, with 9 bases between. The germline V gene has CDR1 LGHNA and CDR2 YSLEER.

This chain uses TRBV29-1 with TRBJ2-1, with TRBD2 identical over 7 bases. Germline V gene sequence: CDR1 SQVTM, CDR2 ANQGSEA. The CDR3 has 15 amino acids. J was trimmed by 5 bases and V by 3 bases; bases with no gene match: 10. As DNA, the CDR3 is TGCAGCGTTGACCGACATACGGGGGGAAACAATGAGCAGTTCTTC. Protein: CSVDRHTGGNNEQFF.

The rearrangement uses TRBV19 and TRBJ1-1; 9 nucleotides match TRBD1. CDR1 is LNHDA and CDR2 is SQIVND in the germline V gene (reference sequence). V lost 11 bases to trimming and J lost 4 bases; unmatched junction nucleotides: 17. CDR3 length: 16 residues. CDR3 bases: TGTGCCTCCGACGACATTCTACAGGGGGCAGGCACTGAAGCTTTCTTT. Encoded protein: CASDDILQGAGTEAFF.

In regard to this clonotype: Germline and junction disagree at one end, which may indicate a read error. The CDR3 here is CASSLVEGTDNEQFF. Written as DNA, the CDR3 is TGTGCTAGCAGCTTAGTGGAGGGGACAGACAATGAGCAGTTCTTC. The genes are TRBV7-7 and TRBJ2-1; D is possibly TRBD1 (7 bases). CDR3 length: 15 residues. Germline assignment: CDR1 SSHAT and CDR2 FNYEAQ (reference sequence).

The chain carries TRBV27 and TRBJ2-6; the D gene is possibly TRBD2 (6 bases). Trimming removed 6 bases at V and 1 base at J, with 16 bases between. CDR3 length: 17 residues. CDR1 MNHEY and CDR2 SMNVEV come from the germline V gene (reference sequence). The CDR3 DNA reads as TGTGCCAGCAGAGGAGGGTCTTTCGGGTCTGGGGCCAACGTCCTGACTTTC. Its protein product is CASRGGSFGSGANVLTF.

This clonotype was seen repeatedly, ten times or more. The rearrangement joins TRBV10-3 to TRBJ2-3; a possible D gene is TRBD2 (6 bases). Germline assignment: CDR1 ENHRY and CDR2 SYGVKD. This CDR3 has 17 residues. V was cut by 0 bases and J by 5 bases, with 18 bases left in between. The CDR3, as DNA: TGTGCCATCAGTGAGTCAGGGACTTCCCGAGATCAAGATACGCAGTATTTT. Its translation is CAISESGTSRDQDTQYF.

This clonotype came up a few times. J is TRBJ1-5 and V is TRBV20-1; D is unresolved. CDR3 length: 14 residues. V was pared by 6 bases and J by 0 bases, with 12 bases between. Germline V lookup: CDR1 DFQATT, CDR2 SNEGSKA (reference sequence). CDR3 residues: CSATDVNSNQPQHF. In nucleotides, the CDR3 is TGCAGTGCCACAGACGTAAATAGCAATCAGCCCCAGCATTTT.

The chain couples TRBV4-3 to TRBJ2-1, with TRBD2 identical over 10 bases. This CDR3 comprises 18 residues. J gave up 5 bases and V 0 bases, and 10 bases lay outside the gene matches. The V gene's germline CDR1 is LGHNA and CDR2 YSLEER. CDR3 in amino acids: CASSQDGPGLAVNNEQFF. CDR3 coding DNA: TGCGCCAGCAGCCAAGATGGGCCTGGACTAGCGGTTAACAATGAGCAGTTCTTC.

This clonotype was found a few times. The chain employs TRBV5-5 and TRBJ2-5, with D unclear. The CDR3 covers 12 residues. V was cut by 7 bases and J by 5 bases, with 12 bases left in between. CDR1 is SGHKS, CDR2 YYEKEE, per germline (reference sequence). CDR3 sequence: CASDLLSETQYF. Written as DNA, the CDR3 is TGTGCCAGCGATCTATTGTCGGAGACCCAGTACTTC.

This clonotype was picked up many times. The chain employs TRBV5-1 and TRBJ2-3; unclear D gene. The germline V gene encodes CDR1 SGHRS and CDR2 YFSETQ. V lost 4 bases and J 0 bases, leaving 15 bases between the germline ends. The CDR3 is 16 amino acids. The CDR3 sequence: CASSPQAYPSTDTQYF. CDR3 nucleotide sequence: TGCGCCAGCAGCCCCCAGGCGTATCCCAGCACAGATACGCAGTATTTT.

For this clonotype: This may come from a read error, since a much larger clone is one base off. The chain has TRBV20-1 and TRBJ1-6; the D gene is possibly TRBD1 (6 bases). Per the germline V gene, CDR1 is DFQATT and CDR2 is SNEGSKA (reference sequence). This CDR3 is 15 amino acids long. DNA of the CDR3: TGCAGTGCTAGCGAGCAGAAGGGGGGAAAATCACCCCTCCTCTTT. This encodes CSASEQKGGKSPLLF.

Here the CDR3 reads CASTPGPDNEQFF. The DNA of the CDR3 is TGTGCCAGCACCCCCGGACCTGACAATGAGCAGTTCTTC. The V and J genes are TRBV14 and TRBJ2-1; D gene ambiguous. This CDR3 spans 13 amino acids. Germline CDR1 SGHDN, CDR2 FVKESK. Between the trimmed V and J ends, which lost 7 bases and 5 bases, there was a span of 12 bases.

This clonotype occurred a few times. The chain is built from TRBV5-6 and TRBJ2-4; a weak D match, TRBD1 (6 bases). V lost 1 base and J 1 base, leaving 9 bases between the germline ends. The CDR3 extends over 15 amino acids. The germline V gene encodes CDR1 SGHDT and CDR2 YYEEEE. CDR3: CASSLPQGAKNIQYF. In nucleotides, the CDR3 is TGTGCCAGCAGCTTGCCCCAGGGGGCCAAAAACATTCAGTACTTC.

This clonotype was seen repeatedly, ten times or more. The chain combines TRBV12-3 or TRBV12-4 with TRBJ2-1, with 9 nucleotides matching TRBD1. Germline trimming cut 6 bases from V and 5 bases from J; bases unmatched to any gene: 8. CDR3 length: 15 residues. The DNA of the CDR3 is TGTGCCAGCAGATCCGGGACAGGGTGGAACAATGAGCAGTTCTTC. Translated, it gives CASRSGTGWNNEQFF.

This clonotype was seen at least ten times. The CDR3 bases are TGCAGCGTTGGAGGCTTCAATCAGCCCCAGCATTTT. Its translation is CSVGGFNQPQHF. The rearrangement uses TRBV29-1 and TRBJ1-5; D not certain. The germline V gene encodes CDR1 SQVTM and CDR2 ANQGSEA. With 4 bases removed from V and 3 bases from J, the gap between germline ends came to 7 bases. The CDR3 consists of 12 residues.